The 25 T cell receptor beta chains given below trace back to one sample, sequenced in a study of long-term antiretroviral therapy in people with HIV. Survey-level resolution applied to immunoSEQ assay v3.0. Produced via immunoSEQ multiplex PCR; TCRdb's table is partial and in-frame only. Found here are around 20,000 clones, about nine tenths of them singletons; the top ten hold more than 9%. Sequenced here: unsorted PBMCs, sampled 3 years after starting antiretroviral therapy. The receptors were gathered from a man over 45 with HIV.

In this sample, this clone turned up once. CDR3: CASSEGLNTEAFF. The CDR3 nucleotides are TGTGCCAGCAGTGAAGGTTTGAACACTGAAGCTTTCTTT. The V and J genes are TRBV2 and TRBJ1-1; no clear D gene. The germline gives CDR1 SNHLY, CDR2 FYNNEI. Trimming took 1 base from V and 0 from J, leaving 3 bases between them. The CDR3 contains 13 residues.

The V call is TRBV23-1, the J call TRBJ2-7; TRBD2 is a possible D gene (5 bases). TRBV23-1 is identified as an open reading frame with a role that is uncertain. The V gene lost 6 bases and the J gene lost 0 bases, with 21 bases spanning the gap. CDR3 length: 17 residues. The CDR3 nucleotides read TGCGCCAGCAGCCCACCCCCGCGACGGGATTTCTCCTACGAGCAGTACTTC. Encoded protein: CASSPPPRRDFSYEQYF.

This clone was counted once. The chain recombines TRBV23-1 with TRBJ2-4; maybe TRBD1 (5 bases). TRBV23-1 is recorded as an ORF, its role being uncertain. The V gene lost 3 bases and the J gene lost 0 bases, with 12 bases spanning the gap. The CDR3 contains 16 residues. The CDR3: CASSQRSGLAKNIQYF. In DNA, the CDR3 is TGCGCCAGCAGTCAGAGGTCAGGGCTAGCCAAAAACATTCAGTACTTC.

The chain links TRBV19 to TRBJ1-6, with 8 bases aligning to TRBD1. Germline V gene data show CDR1 as LNHDA and CDR2 as SQIVND (reference sequence). CDR3 length: 18 amino acids. V shed 0 bases, J shed 5 bases, and the junction held 9 bases outside the gene matches. The CDR3 protein is CASSIDRSGGANNSPLHF. CDR3 bases: TGTGCCAGTAGTATAGATCGGTCAGGGGGCGCAAATAATTCACCCCTCCACTTT.

The chain carries TRBV9 and TRBJ2-2; perhaps D is TRBD1 or TRBD2 (5 bases each). V lost 4 bases to trimming and J lost 1 base, with 17 bases between them. The germline CDR1 and CDR2 sequences are SGDLS and YYNGEE. CDR3 length: 17 residues. The CDR3 loop reads CASSKHPGGLNTGELFF. Written as DNA, the CDR3 is TGTGCCAGCAGCAAACACCCTGGGGGTTTGAACACCGGGGAGCTGTTTTTT.

This chain uses TRBV5-8 with TRBJ2-7; 7 positions match TRBD2. The CDR3 is 13 amino acids. Trimming removed 0 bases from V and 6 bases from J; junction bases left unmatched: 3. The germline V gene has CDR1 SGHTS and CDR2 YDEGEE. The chain's CDR3 is CASSLDGGTEQYF. CDR3 nucleotides: TGTGCCAGCAGCTTGGACGGGGGGACCGAGCAGTACTTC.

V and J are TRBV7-9 and TRBJ2-5; 8 bases map to TRBD1. The DNA end is more similar to TRBJ2-7, so the J call may be wrong. Germline V CDR1 and CDR2: SEHNR, FQNEAQ (reference sequence). The CDR3 contains 13 residues. The CDR3 loop reads CASSLDRVYEQYF. DNA of the CDR3: TGTGCCAGCAGCCTGGACAGGGTCTACGAGCAGTACTTC.

This chain connects TRBV6-1 to TRBJ2-7; 9 positions match TRBD1. V was pared by 6 bases and J by 2 bases, with 5 bases of the junction left unmatched. The CDR3 contains 14 residues. Germline CDR1 MNHNS, CDR2 SASEGT. CDR3 DNA: TGTGCCAGCAGGCCGGGACAGGGACCCTACGAGCAGTACTTC. It yields the protein CASRPGQGPYEQYF.

The chain uses TRBV6-1 and TRBJ1-4, with TRBD1 matching 7 bases. There are 14 residues in the CDR3. V lost 2 bases, J lost 3 bases, and 0 bases stayed unmatched. Germline CDR1 reads MNHNS; CDR2 reads SASEGT. CDR3 residues: CASSEQGANEKLFF. CDR3 bases: TGTGCCAGCAGTGAACAGGGGGCTAATGAAAAACTGTTTTTT.

The genes are TRBV5-5 and TRBJ2-7; 8 bases map to TRBD1. Germline V gives CDR1 SGHKS, CDR2 YYEKEE (reference sequence). J gave up 2 bases and V 6 bases, and 13 bases lay outside the gene matches. The CDR3 loop spans 16 amino acids. The CDR3 DNA reads as TGTGCCAGCACCTTCGGTGGGGCAGGGGGCGCCTACGAGCAGTACTTC. Amino acid sequence: CASTFGGAGGAYEQYF.

This sequence joins TRBV2 and TRBJ1-2, with TRBD1 as a possible D gene (5 bases). V was trimmed by 6 bases and J by 3 bases, leaving 17 bases between them. Looked up from germline, CDR1 is SNHLY and CDR2 is FYNNEI. The CDR3 consists of 15 residues. CDR3 protein: CASSHRDDSYYGYTF. The DNA of the CDR3 is TGTGCCAGCAGCCACCGGGACGACTCCTACTATGGCTACACCTTC.

This chain links TRBV6-5 with TRBJ1-1; perhaps TRBD1 as D (5 bases). The V end was cut by 0 bases, the J end by 4 bases, with 9 bases between. CDR1 and CDR2 from the germline V gene are MNHEY and SVGAGI. CDR3 length: 14 amino acids. CDR3 bases: TGTGCCAGCAGTTACTCGGGACCACGCACTGAAGCTTTCTTT. It is translated as CASSYSGPRTEAFF.

This chain links TRBV29-1 with TRBJ2-6; D not resolved. The CDR3 totals 16 residues. Trimming removed 3 bases at V and 0 bases at J, with 12 bases between. Germline V lookup: CDR1 SQVTM, CDR2 ANQGSEA. The CDR3, as DNA: TGCAGCGTTGACCAGGCTCCCGGCTCTGGGGCCAACGTCCTGACTTTC. Its translation: CSVDQAPGSGANVLTF.

V is TRBV30 and J is TRBJ2-2; 9 positions agree with TRBD1. Losses at the gene ends were 3 bases for V and 6 bases for J; bases not matched to a gene: 8. The length of the CDR3 is 15 residues. In germline, CDR1 is GTSNPN, CDR2 SVGIG (reference sequence). Here the CDR3 reads CAWRLWDRVPGELFF. CDR3 DNA: TGTGCCTGGAGGTTATGGGACAGGGTTCCCGGGGAGCTGTTTTTT.

The rearrangement uses TRBV5-6 and TRBJ2-3; no firm D call. CDR1 is SGHDT, CDR2 YYEEEE, per germline. This CDR3 spans 12 amino acids. Trimming took 4 bases from V and 6 from J, leaving 9 bases between them. The DNA for the CDR3 is TGTGCCAGCAGCCACGCTGGGGATACGCAGTATTTT. The encoded protein is CASSHAGDTQYF.

The gene calls are TRBV20-1 and TRBJ1-2, with D unclear. Germline CDR1 reads DFQATT; CDR2 reads SNEGSKA (reference sequence). V was shortened by 3 bases and J by 5 bases, with 4 bases between the two germline ends. The CDR3 contains 10 residues. Here the CDR3 reads CSASDYGYTF. For the CDR3, the DNA is TGCAGTGCTAGCGATTATGGCTACACCTTC.

This clone was picked up one time. This chain connects TRBV13 to TRBJ1-2, with TRBD1 matching 7 bases. The V and J ends lost 5 bases and 5 bases, in that order; junction bases with no gene match: 8. The CDR3 loop spans 14 amino acids. From germline, CDR1 is PRHDT and CDR2 FYEKMQ (reference sequence). CDR3 DNA: TGTGCCAGCAGCCCACCGGGGACAGCTTATGGCTACACCTTC. Translated, it gives CASSPPGTAYGYTF.

As concerns this clone: One junction end does not reproduce the germline sequence, and a read error may be involved. The CDR3 sequence is CASSPLTSGPSEEYF. The CDR3 bases are TGTGCCAGCAGTCCCCTTACTAGCGGGCCGTCCGAGGAGTACTTC. V is TRBV6-6 and J is TRBJ2-7; 9 bases are a match to TRBD2. The CDR3 sequence is 15 residues long. Germline V CDR1 and CDR2: MNHNY, SVGAGI (reference sequence).

This clone was counted between two and nine times. This chain uses TRBV7-3 with TRBJ2-3; D is possibly TRBD1 (6 bases). The CDR3 covers 13 residues. Germline V gives CDR1 SGHTA, CDR2 FQGTGA. V was pared by 2 bases and J by 13 bases, with 16 bases between. This CDR3 is CASSLGPGAEKYF. The DNA for the CDR3 is TGTGCCAGCAGCTTAGGCCCAGGGGCTGAAAAGTATTTT.

The chain joins TRBV6-6 to TRBJ2-2, with D tentatively TRBD2 (5 bases). Deletions cut 8 bases from V and 7 bases from J, with 8 bases between. The CDR3 contains 11 residues. The germline gives CDR1 MNHNY, CDR2 SVGAGI (reference sequence). The CDR3 coding sequence is TGTGCCAGCCTGGCGGGCGGGGAGCTGTTTTTT. It specifies CASLAGGELFF.

This sequence joins TRBV7-3 and TRBJ2-1; D gene unclear. CDR1 SGHTA and CDR2 FQGTGA come from the germline V gene. This CDR3 comprises 12 residues. Trimming removed 2 bases from V and 6 bases from J, with 5 bases in between. In DNA, the CDR3 is TGTGCCAGCAGCTTATACGGCAATGAGCAGTTCTTC. Amino acids: CASSLYGNEQFF.

The chain recombines TRBV5-1 with TRBJ2-1; no reliable D call. Germline loops: CDR1 SGHRS, CDR2 YFSETQ. CDR3 length: 12 amino acids. Trimming left V 0 bases short and J 4 bases short, with 2 bases between. The CDR3 loop reads CASSLVYNEQFF. CDR3 in DNA: TGCGCCAGCAGCTTGGTTTACAATGAGCAGTTCTTC.

The V call is TRBV9, the J call TRBJ1-5; D remains ambiguous. The CDR3 runs to 13 residues. V lost 4 bases and J lost 8, with 13 bases in between. The germline V gene has CDR1 SGDLS and CDR2 YYNGEE. This CDR3 is CASSPTPWEPQHF. CDR3 in DNA: TGTGCCAGCAGCCCAACCCCCTGGGAGCCCCAGCATTTT. The variable domain in full, completed from reference TRBV9 and TRBJ1-5, reads DSGVTQTPKHLITATGQRVTLRCSPRSGDLSVYWYQQSLDQGLQFLIQYYNGEERAKGNILERFSAQQFPDLHSELNLSSLELGDSALYFCASSPTPWEPQHFGDGTRLSIL.

The chain carries TRBV6-1 and TRBJ1-6; tentatively, D is TRBD1 (5 bases). CDR1 is MNHNS and CDR2 is SASEGT in the germline V gene. The germline V and J ends were trimmed by 4 bases and 9 bases, with 16 bases remaining between them. The CDR3 has 15 amino acids. The CDR3 reads CASSGSRGDRSPLHF. The CDR3 region has the DNA TGTGCCAGCAGTGGTTCAAGAGGGGACCGTTCACCCCTCCACTTT.

The rearrangement joins TRBV4-3 to TRBJ1-1; D possibly corresponds to TRBD1 (6 bases). Germline-derived CDR1 and CDR2 are LGHNA and YSLEER. Trimming removed 1 base at V and 10 bases at J, with 13 bases between. CDR3 length: 13 amino acids. This CDR3 reads CASSQARGRGAFF. The CDR3 DNA sequence: TGCGCCAGCAGCCAAGCCCGGGGCAGGGGAGCTTTCTTT.